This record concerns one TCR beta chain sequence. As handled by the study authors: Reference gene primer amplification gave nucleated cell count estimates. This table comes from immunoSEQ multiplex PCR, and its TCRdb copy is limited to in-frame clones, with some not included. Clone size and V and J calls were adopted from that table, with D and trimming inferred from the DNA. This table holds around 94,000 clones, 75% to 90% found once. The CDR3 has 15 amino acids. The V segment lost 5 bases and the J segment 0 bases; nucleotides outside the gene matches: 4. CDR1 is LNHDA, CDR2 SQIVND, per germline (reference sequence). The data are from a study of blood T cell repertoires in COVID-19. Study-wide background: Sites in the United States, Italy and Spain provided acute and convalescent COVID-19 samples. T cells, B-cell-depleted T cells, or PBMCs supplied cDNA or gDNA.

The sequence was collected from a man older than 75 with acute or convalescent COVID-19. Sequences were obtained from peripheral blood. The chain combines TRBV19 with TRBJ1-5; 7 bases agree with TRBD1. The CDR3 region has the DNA TGTGCCAGTAGTTTGGGACAGAATAGCAATCAGCCCCAGCATTTT. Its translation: CASSLGQNSNQPQHF.